The clone carrying this TCR beta chain was counted a few times. Its antigen is undetermined. V dropped 5 bases and J dropped 11 bases, with 15 bases sitting between them. The CDR3 consists of 11 residues. The germline gives CDR1 SQVTM, CDR2 ANQGSEA. The sample comes from a study of cytomegalovirus exposure and HLA in healthy donors. It was with 60 Vbeta and 13 Jbeta primers that the PCR ran. Per the original methods: In a later analysis, the count reached 74 million or so unique TCR beta chains, with 10 million to 14 million shared. The method was immunoSEQ multiplex PCR; TCRdb's version includes in-frame clones alone and lacks a portion of them. The DNA gave D and trimming, while V, J and clone size come from that table. The sample has roughly 290,000 clones, about 80% seen once. Study-level points and caveats: Later on, an analysis showed TCR association rates differing by HLA locus, with DRB1 the most and HLA-C the fewest.

The V call is TRBV29-1, the J call TRBJ2-5, with D possibly being TRBD1 (6 bases). The sequence was collected from a girl aged 2 to 9 in good health and CMV-seronegative. Material: PBMCs. The CDR3 spells CSVTLSGVQYF. Here the CDR3 DNA reads TGCAGCGTTACCCTATCAGGGGTACAGTACTTC. The full variable domain, rest sourced from reference TRBV29-1 and TRBJ2-5, is SAVISQKPSRDICQRGTSLTIQCQVDSQVTMMFWYRQQPGQSLTLIATANQGSEATYESGFVIDKFPISRPNLTFSTLTVSNMSPEDSSIYLCSVTLSGVQYFGPGTRLLVL.